The 29 T cell receptor beta chains reported below all come from one sample, sequenced in a study of cytomegalovirus exposure and HLA in healthy donors. The PCR used 60 Vbeta and 13 Jbeta primers. Measured with immunoSEQ multiplex PCR; TCRdb has only the in-frame clones, and not every one. Here the sample spans approximately 91,000 clones, around 86% being singletons. Sequences were obtained from PBMCs. All receptors derive from a man aged 25 to 40 in good health and CMV-seropositive.

The V gene is TRBV5-1, the J gene TRBJ1-3; 8 bases align to TRBD1. Per the germline V gene, CDR1 is SGHRS and CDR2 is YFSETQ. Trimming at V came to 0 bases and at J to 6 bases, leaving 5 bases not matched to a gene. This CDR3 is built from 15 residues. In nucleotides, the CDR3 is TGCGCCAGCAGCTTGGATGGGACAGGTCCAAACACCATATATTTT. It codes for CASSLDGTGPNTIYF.

This clone occurred once. The chain employs TRBV7-9 and TRBJ1-2; the D gene is possibly TRBD1 (6 bases). CDR3 length: 16 amino acids. Trimming removed 6 bases from V and 0 bases from J, with 17 bases in between. Germline V gene data show CDR1 as SEHNR and CDR2 as FQNEAQ (reference sequence). The CDR3 DNA is TGTGCCAGCAGTCCCCCCTGGGGGCAAGCTAACTATGGCTACACCTTC. Translation gives CASSPPWGQANYGYTF. The entire variable domain, with the rest obtained from reference TRBV7-9 and TRBJ1-2, is as follows: DTGVSQNPRHKITKRGQNVTFRCDPISEHNRLYWYRQTLGQGPEFLTYFQNEAQLEKSRLLSDRFSAERPKGSFSTLEIQRTEQGDSAMYLCASSPPWGQANYGYTFGSGTRLTVV.

V usage is TRBV9 and J usage is TRBJ2-2; D not resolved. This CDR3 comprises 14 residues. CDR1 SGDLS and CDR2 YYNGEE come from the germline V gene. Trimming pared 1 base from V and 7 bases from J, leaving 11 bases between. The CDR3 sequence: CASSVRWSSGELFF. CDR3 sequence (DNA): TGTGCCAGCAGCGTAAGATGGAGTAGCGGGGAGCTGTTTTTT.

The V call is TRBV2, the J call TRBJ1-1, with 9 bases identical to TRBD1. V was pared by 5 bases and J by 4 bases, with 14 bases of the junction left unmatched. The CDR3 is 17 residues long. The germline gives CDR1 SNHLY, CDR2 FYNNEI. The chain's CDR3 is CASSPRQGDMSGTEAFF. As DNA, the CDR3 is TGTGCCAGCAGTCCCAGACAGGGGGACATGTCGGGCACTGAAGCTTTCTTT.

The J gene is TRBJ1-2, the V gene TRBV29-1; 7 bases match TRBD1. The CDR3 totals 13 residues. Germline V lookup: CDR1 SQVTM, CDR2 ANQGSEA. V dropped 3 bases and J dropped 8; count of bases not matched to a gene: 9. The CDR3 DNA sequence: TGCAGCGTTGAGGGGGACAGCCGTTGGGGCTACACCTTC. It translates to CSVEGDSRWGYTF.

This chain links TRBV7-8 with TRBJ2-1; 9 nucleotides align to TRBD1. J gave up 6 bases and V 4 bases, and 7 bases lay outside the gene matches. Germline V gene data show CDR1 as SGHVS and CDR2 as FQNEAQ. The CDR3 has 15 amino acids. This CDR3 reads CASSSGQGGINEQFF. In DNA, the CDR3 is TGTGCCAGCAGCTCGGGACAGGGAGGAATCAATGAGCAGTTCTTC.

The gene calls are TRBV14 and TRBJ2-4; 8 positions match TRBD2. Per the germline V gene, CDR1 is SGHDN and CDR2 is FVKESK. The CDR3 is made up of 15 amino acids. V dropped 5 bases and J dropped 4; count of bases not matched to a gene: 7. The CDR3 spells CASSGGGSGKNIQYF. The CDR3 DNA follows: TGTGCCAGCAGCGGCGGGGGGAGTGGGAAAAACATTCAGTACTTC. Filled out from reference TRBV14 and TRBJ2-4, the complete variable domain reads EAGVTQFPSHSVIEKGQTVTLRCDPISGHDNLYWYRRVMGKEIKFLLHFVKESKQDESGMPNNRFLAERTGGTYSTLKVQPAELEDSGVYFCASSGGGSGKNIQYFGAGTRLSVL.

This clone was detected only once. The rearrangement links TRBV6-1 to TRBJ1-2; D might be TRBD1 (5 bases). V was pared by 6 bases and J by 11 bases, with 13 bases between. This CDR3 is built from 11 residues. Germline loops: CDR1 MNHNS, CDR2 SASEGT. The CDR3 DNA is TGTGCCAGCAGGTTCATAGGGGATTACACCTTC. It yields the protein CASRFIGDYTF.

This chain links TRBV27 with TRBJ2-7, with TRBD2 matching over 7 bases. This CDR3 contains 14 residues. The V gene end was trimmed by 4 bases and the J gene end by 0 bases; junction bases not matched to a gene: 3. Germline CDR1 MNHEY, CDR2 SMNVEV (reference sequence). The CDR3 here is CASSYSGVSYEQYF. Here the CDR3 DNA reads TGTGCCAGCAGTTACAGCGGGGTCTCCTACGAGCAGTACTTC.

Details on this clone: Other DNA sequences from this sample encode an identical CDR3 as well. The chain employs TRBV5-1 and TRBJ1-2; 9 bases align to TRBD1. The CDR3 is made up of 14 amino acids. V lost 1 base, J lost 6 bases, and 4 bases stayed unmatched. Germline values: CDR1 SGHRS, CDR2 YFSETQ. CDR3 sequence (DNA): TGCGCCAGCAGCTTGTGGACAGGGGAGGATGGCTACACCTTC. Amino acids: CASSLWTGEDGYTF.

The chain is built from TRBV5-1 and TRBJ2-3; 7 bases are shared with TRBD2. CDR1 SGHRS and CDR2 YFSETQ come from the germline V gene. The V gene end was trimmed by 1 base and the J gene end by 5 bases; junction bases not matched to a gene: 13. The CDR3 is made up of 17 amino acids. CDR3 bases: TGCGCCAGCAGCTTGTATGTGGGAGGGCCCTCTTTAGATACGCAGTATTTT. Translated: CASSLYVGGPSLDTQYF. Variable domain in full (rest from reference TRBV5-1 and TRBJ2-3): KAGVTQTPRYLIKTRGQQVTLSCSPISGHRSVSWYQQTPGQGLQFLFEYFSETQRNKGNFPGRFSGRQFSNSRSEMNVSTLELGDSALYLCASSLYVGGPSLDTQYFGPGTRLTVL.

V is TRBV6-5 and J is TRBJ2-5; D possibly corresponds to TRBD2 (6 bases). The tail of the sequence fits TRBJ2-7 better, so the J call may be wrong. The CDR3 totals 15 residues. Per the germline V gene, CDR1 is MNHEY and CDR2 is SVGAGI. This CDR3 is CASSWARGFGYEQYF. The CDR3 DNA reads as TGTGCCAGCAGTTGGGCCCGGGGGTTCGGTTACGAGCAGTACTTC.

This clone appeared once. The chain combines TRBV7-9 with TRBJ2-1; D is unresolved. CDR1 and CDR2 (germline): SEHNR, FQNEAQ (reference sequence). V lost 1 base, J lost 9 bases, and 7 bases lay in between. The CDR3 extends over 12 amino acids. The chain's CDR3 is CASSLVYGEQFF. In nucleotides, the CDR3 is TGTGCCAGCAGCTTAGTATACGGTGAGCAGTTCTTC.

This sequence joins TRBV6-4 and TRBJ1-1; TRBD1 agrees at 7 bases. The CDR3 is 12 amino acids. After removal of 1 base from V and 11 bases from J, the junction contained 4 bases not matched to a gene. In germline, CDR1 is MRHNA, CDR2 SNTAGT. CDR3 residues: CASSDYTGEAFF. In nucleotides, the CDR3 is TGTGCCAGCAGTGACTATACAGGGGAGGCTTTCTTT.

The chain joins TRBV18 to TRBJ2-7; 8 positions agree with TRBD1. V dropped 5 bases and J dropped 6; count of bases not matched to a gene: 12. The CDR3 covers 15 residues. Germline CDR1 and CDR2: KGHSH and LQKENI. DNA for the CDR3: TGTGCCAGCTCAACTACCGGGGACAGGCGAGCCGAGCAGTACTTC. Its translation: CASSTTGDRRAEQYF.

This clone was observed once. The J gene is TRBJ2-5, the V gene TRBV7-2; TRBD1 is a possible D gene (7 bases). The germline gives CDR1 SGHTA, CDR2 FQGNSA. This CDR3 is 14 amino acids long. V was shortened by 6 bases and J by 6 bases, with 17 bases between the two germline ends. The CDR3 nucleotides are TGTGCCAGCAGTTCATCCAGGGGGGATAAGACCCAGTACTTC. It specifies CASSSSRGDKTQYF.

The chain is built from TRBV5-8 and TRBJ1-5; a weak D match, TRBD1 (5 bases). The CDR3 has 13 residues. Per germline, CDR1 SGHTS and CDR2 YDEGEE. V was shortened by 2 bases and J by 7 bases, with 10 bases between the two germline ends. The CDR3 sequence is CASSLQARQPQHF. The DNA for the CDR3 is TGTGCCAGCAGCTTACAGGCGCGACAGCCCCAGCATTTT. The whole variable domain, filled in from reference TRBV5-8 and TRBJ1-5, reads EAGVTQSPTHLIKTRGQQATLRCSPISGHTSVYWYQQALGLGLQFLLWYDEGEERNRGNFPPRFSGRQFPNYSSELNVNALELEDSALYLCASSLQARQPQHFGDGTRLSIL.

The genes are TRBV5-1 and TRBJ2-7; tentative D call: TRBD2 (5 bases). Deletions cut 0 bases from V and 2 bases from J, with 12 bases between. This CDR3 is 15 amino acids long. The germline V gene encodes CDR1 SGHRS and CDR2 YFSETQ. The CDR3 reads CASSLGGSGPYEQYF. CDR3 DNA: TGCGCCAGCAGCTTGGGTGGGAGTGGGCCCTACGAGCAGTACTTC.

V gene TRBV27 combines with J gene TRBJ2-5; possibly TRBD1 for D (7 bases). The J call could be wrong; TRBJ2-7 is a better fit for the DNA end. CDR3 length equals 15 residues. The germline CDR1 and CDR2 sequences are MNHEY and SMNVEV (reference sequence). This chain's CDR3 is CASSLGRGVAYEQYF. CDR3 DNA: TGTGCCAGCAGTTTAGGCAGGGGGGTAGCCTACGAGCAGTACTTC.

The chain couples TRBV4-1 to TRBJ2-1; 8 bases map to TRBD1. This CDR3 contains 16 residues. Germline CDR1 reads MGHRA; CDR2 reads YSYEKL. The ends lost 1 base at V and 5 bases at J; junction bases unmatched: 7. The CDR3 sequence: CASSQGTGWGDNEQFF. CDR3 bases: TGCGCCAGCAGCCAAGGGACAGGGTGGGGTGACAATGAGCAGTTCTTC.

The V call is TRBV4-1, the J call TRBJ1-4; weak D call: TRBD1 (6 bases). From germline, CDR1 is MGHRA and CDR2 YSYEKL. The CDR3 is 15 amino acids. The V and J ends lost 0 bases and 11 bases respectively, with 16 bases between them. The CDR3 nucleotides read TGCGCCAGCAGCCAAGATTTTACAGGGTTGTATAAACTGTTTTTT. Its translation is CASSQDFTGLYKLFF.

The CDR3 coding sequence is TGTGCCAGCTCACCAGACAGGGAGCATGGCTACACCTTC. Its protein is CASSPDREHGYTF. The V call is TRBV18, the J call TRBJ1-2, with 7 bases that match TRBD1. Per germline, CDR1 KGHSH and CDR2 LQKENI. Trimming removed 2 bases from V and 6 bases from J; junction bases left unmatched: 3. The CDR3 totals 13 residues.

This chain connects TRBV29-1 to TRBJ1-2; D gene unclear. The V and J ends lost 5 bases and 3 bases respectively, with 13 bases between them. The CDR3 covers 13 residues. From germline, CDR1 is SQVTM and CDR2 ANQGSEA. The CDR3 loop is CSVPKSGYYGYTF. The CDR3 DNA reads as TGCAGCGTTCCAAAAAGCGGGTACTATGGCTACACCTTC.

The CDR3 reads CASSPSSLAANEQFF. CDR3 DNA sequence: TGTGCCAGCAGCCCGAGTTCTCTAGCGGCCAATGAGCAGTTCTTC. The gene calls are TRBV9 and TRBJ2-1; 7 bases map to TRBD2. The CDR3 has 15 amino acids. V gave up 4 bases and J gave up 6 bases; unmatched junction bases: 10. Per the germline V gene, CDR1 is SGDLS and CDR2 is YYNGEE.

The chain joins TRBV5-1 to TRBJ2-7; TRBD2 agrees at 11 bases. CDR3 size: 15 residues. Looked up from germline, CDR1 is SGHRS and CDR2 is YFSETQ. V lost 0 bases to trimming and J lost 3 bases; unmatched junction nucleotides: 2. CDR3 sequence (DNA): TGCGCCAGCAGCTTGGAAGGGACTAGCGGCTACGAGCAGTACTTC. This sequence encodes CASSLEGTSGYEQYF.

The chain is built from TRBV5-6 and TRBJ2-7; TRBD2 aligns across 15 bases. J lost 2 bases, V lost 3 bases, and 3 bases had no gene match. Germline loops: CDR1 SGHDT, CDR2 YYEEEE. The CDR3 runs to 16 residues. The CDR3 loop reads CASSSGLAGGPYEQYF. For the CDR3, the DNA is TGTGCCAGCAGCTCGGGACTAGCGGGAGGCCCCTACGAGCAGTACTTC.

The rearrangement links TRBV29-1 to TRBJ2-1, with a weak D call TRBD1 (6 bases). V was pared by 4 bases and J by 6 bases, with 13 bases between. Germline CDR1 and CDR2: SQVTM and ANQGSEA. The CDR3 runs to 13 residues. This CDR3 reads CSVGTELFNEQFF. CDR3 in DNA: TGCAGCGTTGGGACAGAGCTTTTCAATGAGCAGTTCTTC.

This chain links TRBV19 with TRBJ1-3, with 11 bases identical to TRBD1. With 5 bases clipped from V and 3 bases from J, the junction kept 9 bases outside the gene matches. This CDR3 is built from 17 residues. The germline V gene has CDR1 LNHDA and CDR2 SQIVND (reference sequence). The CDR3 loop reads CASSLGPDRGLGNTIYF. Written as DNA, the CDR3 is TGTGCCAGTAGTTTGGGCCCGGACAGGGGGCTTGGAAACACCATATATTTT.

The chain carries TRBV10-2 and TRBJ1-4; perhaps TRBD1 as D (5 bases). CDR1 and CDR2 from the germline V gene are WSHSY and SAAADI. The CDR3 spans 14 residues. V lost 6 bases and J 6 bases, leaving 14 bases between the germline ends. CDR3 in amino acids: CASRGVSTDEKLFF. DNA for the CDR3: TGCGCCAGCAGAGGGGTTTCTACCGATGAAAAACTGTTTTTT.